Shown below are 17 T cell receptor beta chains from a single sample sequenced in a study of blood T cell repertoires in COVID-19. Using immunoSEQ multiplex PCR, the repertoire was profiled, and TCRdb retains in-frame clones only, with some absent. This sample has a few hundred thousand clones, with about 92% found just once. The sequencing sample was made of PBMCs or T cells enriched from blood (not recorded which). The receptor source for this set is a young man who had recovered from COVID-19.

The chain employs TRBV6-5 and TRBJ1-2; no definite D call. This CDR3 contains 13 residues. The germline CDR1 and CDR2 sequences are MNHEY and SVGAGI. V lost 11 bases to trimming and J lost 1 base, with 14 bases between them. CDR3 amino acids: CASFGVFNYGYTF. The CDR3 coding sequence is TGTGCCTCCTTCGGGGTATTTAACTATGGCTACACCTTC.

J is TRBJ2-1 and V is TRBV21-1; the table's D gene call, TRBD2, was not cross checked with the DNA. TRBV21-1 is listed as a pseudogene. The CDR3 is made up of 16 amino acids. The CDR3: CASSDREREGDNEQFF. As DNA, the CDR3 is TGTGCCAGCAGCGACCGAGAGCGGGAGGGGGACAATGAGCAGTTCTTC.

This chain links TRBV7-2 with TRBJ2-7, with TRBD2 matching 12 bases. V dropped 2 bases and J dropped 4; count of bases not matched to a gene: 15. CDR3 size: 19 residues. Looked up from germline, CDR1 is SGHTA and CDR2 is FQGNSA. CDR3: CASSLSSTASGRAGYEQYF. CDR3 bases: TGTGCCAGCAGCTTATCCTCCACAGCTAGCGGGAGGGCCGGGTACGAGCAGTACTTC.

The rearrangement uses TRBV27 and TRBJ2-7; the D gene is possibly TRBD2 (6 bases). The length of the CDR3 is 13 residues. CDR1 is MNHEY and CDR2 is SMNVEV in the germline V gene (reference sequence). Trimming stripped 8 bases from V and 2 bases from J, with 13 bases between. CDR3 residues: CASAFRGTYEQYF. CDR3 sequence (DNA): TGTGCCAGCGCCTTTCGGGGGACCTACGAGCAGTACTTC.

The chain carries TRBV30 and TRBJ2-5; 7 bases agree with TRBD1. V was clipped by 1 base and J by 2 bases; unmatched bases: 7. Germline-derived CDR1 and CDR2 are GTSNPN and SVGIG (reference sequence). The CDR3 extends over 15 amino acids. CDR3 coding DNA: TGTGCCTGGAGTGCCCCCCGACAGGGACAAGAGACCCAGTACTTC. It specifies CAWSAPRQGQETQYF.

The genes are TRBV4-1 and TRBJ2-1; TRBD1 matches 8 bases. This CDR3 contains 15 residues. The V gene end was trimmed by 4 bases and the J gene end by 5 bases; junction bases not matched to a gene: 7. CDR1 is MGHRA, CDR2 YSYEKL, per germline. For the CDR3, the DNA is TGCGCCAGCAGCCTAGAGGACAGGGACGACAATGAGCAGTTCTTC. Translated: CASSLEDRDDNEQFF.

This clone was seen once. The sample holds other DNA sequences that translate to the same CDR3. V gene TRBV7-9 combines with J gene TRBJ2-6; perhaps TRBD1 as D (5 bases). Between the trimmed V and J ends, which lost 2 bases and 2 bases, there was a span of 7 bases. The V gene's germline CDR1 is SEHNR and CDR2 FQNEAQ (reference sequence). This CDR3 is 15 amino acids long. The CDR3 region is CASSLQGTGANVLTF. The CDR3, as DNA: TGTGCCAGCAGCTTACAGGGTACTGGGGCCAACGTCCTGACTTTC.

V gene TRBV7-2 combines with J gene TRBJ2-5; 12 positions agree with TRBD2. CDR1 is SGHTA, CDR2 FQGNSA, per germline. Trimming cost V 5 bases and J 5 bases; bases outside gene matches: 12. This CDR3 is 17 amino acids long. This chain's CDR3 is CASSGSSGGASAETQYF. In DNA, the CDR3 is TGTGCCAGCAGCGGGTCTAGCGGGGGGGCCTCGGCTGAGACCCAGTACTTC. The entire variable domain, with the rest obtained from reference TRBV7-2 and TRBJ2-5, is as follows: GAGVSQSPSNKVTEKGKDVELRCDPISGHTALYWYRQSLGQGLEFLIYFQGNSAPDKSGLPSDRFSAERTGGSVSTLTIQRTQQEDSAVYLCASSGSSGGASAETQYFGPGTRLLVL.

The chain combines TRBV9 with TRBJ2-1; maybe TRBD2 (6 bases). Germline lookup yields CDR1 SGDLS and CDR2 YYNGEE. Trimming left V 3 bases short and J 3 bases short, with 10 bases between. CDR3 length: 14 residues. CDR3 sequence (DNA): TGTGCCAGCAGCGGGTCGGGACTCTACAATGAGCAGTTCTTC. Protein: CASSGSGLYNEQFF.

The genes are TRBV19 and TRBJ1-2; D might be TRBD1 (6 bases). CDR3 length: 12 amino acids. CDR1 and CDR2 (germline): LNHDA, SQIVND (reference sequence). The V end was cut by 5 bases, the J end by 5 bases, with 9 bases between. The DNA of the CDR3 is TGTGCCAGTAGTGACAGGATATATGGCTACACCTTC. Amino acid sequence: CASSDRIYGYTF.

A note on this clone: Other DNA sequences in this specimen translate into the identical CDR3. J is TRBJ2-1 and V is TRBV19; D remains ambiguous. Deletions cut 4 bases from V and 0 bases from J, with 13 bases between. The CDR3 is made up of 16 amino acids. Germline V gene sequence: CDR1 LNHDA, CDR2 SQIVND (reference sequence). The CDR3 sequence is CASSTDRVGSYNEQFF. CDR3 DNA sequence: TGTGCCAGTAGTACCGATCGGGTAGGCTCCTACAATGAGCAGTTCTTC.

The V and J genes are TRBV5-4 and TRBJ1-2; 8 bases are shared with TRBD1. The CDR3 loop spans 14 amino acids. Germline V gene data show CDR1 as SGHNT and CDR2 as YYREEE (reference sequence). The J segment lost 0 bases and the V segment lost 4 bases, leaving 2 bases of the junction unmatched. In DNA, the CDR3 is TGTGCCAGCAGCCCGGGACAGGCTAACTATGGCTACACCTTC. Translated, it gives CASSPGQANYGYTF. Together with reference TRBV5-4 and TRBJ1-2, the CDR3 gives the full variable domain: ETGVTQSPTHLIKTRGQQVTLRCSSQSGHNTVSWYQQALGQGPQFIFQYYREEENGRGNFPPRFSGLQFPNYSSELNVNALELDDSALYLCASSPGQANYGYTFGSGTRLTVV.

This chain links TRBV27 with TRBJ1-2, with D perhaps matching TRBD1 (6 bases). The CDR3 runs 17 residues. From germline, CDR1 is MNHEY and CDR2 SMNVEV (reference sequence). V shed 3 bases and J shed 2 bases, with 19 bases lying between them. CDR3 sequence (DNA): TGTGCCAGCAGTTTTTCTCCCCGGCTCAGGGGAAACTATGGCTACACCTTC. This encodes CASSFSPRLRGNYGYTF.

The gene calls are TRBV21-1 and TRBJ2-1; the table's D call, TRBD1, was not checked against the DNA. TRBV21-1 is annotated as a pseudogene. The length of the CDR3 is 14 residues. CDR3 DNA: TGTGCCAGCAACCCGGGACAAGGGGACAATGAGCAGTTCTTC. Protein: CASNPGQGDNEQFF.

The chain recombines TRBV7-9 with TRBJ1-5; D is possibly TRBD1 (6 bases). Germline CDR1 and CDR2: SEHNR and FQNEAQ (reference sequence). The length of the CDR3 is 16 residues. V was shortened by 1 base and J by 3 bases, with 13 bases between the two germline ends. CDR3 sequence reads: CASSLGAGAPNQPQHF. CDR3 bases: TGTGCCAGCAGCTTAGGTGCAGGGGCACCCAATCAGCCCCAGCATTTT.

The chain couples TRBV5-5 to TRBJ2-6, with D possibly matching TRBD1 (7 bases). The V gene's germline CDR1 is SGHKS and CDR2 YYEKEE (reference sequence). The CDR3 spans 18 residues. Trimming took 1 base from V and 4 from J, leaving 18 bases between them. CDR3 DNA sequence: TGTGCCAGCAGCTTGTGGAGGGACAGCATTATCGGGGCCAACGTCCTGACTTTC. Translating gives CASSLWRDSIIGANVLTF.

The rearrangement joins TRBV7-3 to TRBJ1-1; possible D gene TRBD1, 6 bases. Germline CDR1 reads SGHTA; CDR2 reads FQGTGA. The CDR3 sequence is 15 residues long. Trimming shortened V by 4 bases and J by 1 base, and 13 bases separated the two germline ends. CDR3 amino acids: CASSSQQGRNTEAFF. DNA for the CDR3: TGTGCCAGCAGCTCCCAACAGGGACGGAACACTGAAGCTTTCTTT.